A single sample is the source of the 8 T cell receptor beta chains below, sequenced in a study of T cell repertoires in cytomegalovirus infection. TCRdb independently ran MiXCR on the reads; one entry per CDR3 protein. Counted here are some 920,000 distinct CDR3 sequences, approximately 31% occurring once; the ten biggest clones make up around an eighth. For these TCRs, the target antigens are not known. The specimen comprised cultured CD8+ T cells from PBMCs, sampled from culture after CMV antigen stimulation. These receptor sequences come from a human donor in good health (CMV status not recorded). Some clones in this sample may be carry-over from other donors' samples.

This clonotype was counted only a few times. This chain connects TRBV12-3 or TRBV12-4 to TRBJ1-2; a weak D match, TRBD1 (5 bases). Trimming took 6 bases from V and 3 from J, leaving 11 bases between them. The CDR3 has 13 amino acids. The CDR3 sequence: CASRFRGDYGYTF. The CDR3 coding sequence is TGTGCCAGCAGGTTTAGGGGAGACTATGGCTACACCTTC.

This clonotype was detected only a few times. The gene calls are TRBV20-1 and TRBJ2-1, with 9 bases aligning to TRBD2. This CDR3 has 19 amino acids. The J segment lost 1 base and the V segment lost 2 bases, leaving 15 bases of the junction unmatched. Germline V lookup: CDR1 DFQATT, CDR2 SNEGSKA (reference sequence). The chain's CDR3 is CSARHWRGGAEFSYNEQFF. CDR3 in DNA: TGCAGTGCTAGACACTGGCGCGGGGGGGCCGAGTTTTCCTACAATGAGCAGTTCTTC.

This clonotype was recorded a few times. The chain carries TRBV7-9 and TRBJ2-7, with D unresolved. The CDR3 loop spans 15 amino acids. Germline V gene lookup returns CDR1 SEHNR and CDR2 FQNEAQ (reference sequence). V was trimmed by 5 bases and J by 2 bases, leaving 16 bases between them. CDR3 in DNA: TGTGCCAGCAGCCCCGTTAGAGACCGACCCTACGAGCAGTACTTC. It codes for CASSPVRDRPYEQYF.

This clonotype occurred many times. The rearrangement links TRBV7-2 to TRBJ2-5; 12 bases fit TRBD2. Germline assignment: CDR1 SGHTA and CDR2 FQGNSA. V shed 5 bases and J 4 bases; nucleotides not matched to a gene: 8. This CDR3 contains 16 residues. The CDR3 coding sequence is TGTGCCAGCAGCCCCACTAGCGGGGGGCGGGTAGAGACCCAGTACTTC. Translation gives CASSPTSGGRVETQYF.

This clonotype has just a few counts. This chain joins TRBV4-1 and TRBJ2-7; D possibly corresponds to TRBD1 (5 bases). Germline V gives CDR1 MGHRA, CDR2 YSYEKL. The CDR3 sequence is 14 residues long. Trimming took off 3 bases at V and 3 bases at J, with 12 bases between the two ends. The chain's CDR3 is CASSHRQGGYEQYV. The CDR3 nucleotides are TGCGCCAGCAGCCACAGGCAGGGTGGCTACGAGCAGTACGTC.

For the CDR3, the DNA is TGTGCCAGCAGCTTAGATTGGGGCAGTCAGCCCTATGGCTACACCTTC. As protein: CASSLDWGSQPYGYTF. This chain connects TRBV7-6 to TRBJ1-2, with D possibly matching TRBD1 (5 bases). Trimming took 1 base from V and 4 from J, leaving 16 bases between them. Germline values: CDR1 SGHVS, CDR2 FNYEAQ. This CDR3 is 16 amino acids long.

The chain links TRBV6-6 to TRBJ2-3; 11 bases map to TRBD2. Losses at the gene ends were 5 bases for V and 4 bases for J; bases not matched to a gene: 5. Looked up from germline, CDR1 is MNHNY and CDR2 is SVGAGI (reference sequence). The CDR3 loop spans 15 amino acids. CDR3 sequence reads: CASSASGGFPDTQYF. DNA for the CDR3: TGTGCCAGCAGTGCTAGCGGGGGGTTCCCAGATACGCAGTATTTT.

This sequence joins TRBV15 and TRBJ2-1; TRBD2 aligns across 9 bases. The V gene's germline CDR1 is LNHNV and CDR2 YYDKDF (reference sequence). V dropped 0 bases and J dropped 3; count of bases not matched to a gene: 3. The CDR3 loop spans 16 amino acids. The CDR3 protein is CATSREAGGFYNEQFF. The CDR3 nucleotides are TGTGCCACCAGCAGAGAAGCGGGGGGCTTCTACAATGAGCAGTTCTTC.